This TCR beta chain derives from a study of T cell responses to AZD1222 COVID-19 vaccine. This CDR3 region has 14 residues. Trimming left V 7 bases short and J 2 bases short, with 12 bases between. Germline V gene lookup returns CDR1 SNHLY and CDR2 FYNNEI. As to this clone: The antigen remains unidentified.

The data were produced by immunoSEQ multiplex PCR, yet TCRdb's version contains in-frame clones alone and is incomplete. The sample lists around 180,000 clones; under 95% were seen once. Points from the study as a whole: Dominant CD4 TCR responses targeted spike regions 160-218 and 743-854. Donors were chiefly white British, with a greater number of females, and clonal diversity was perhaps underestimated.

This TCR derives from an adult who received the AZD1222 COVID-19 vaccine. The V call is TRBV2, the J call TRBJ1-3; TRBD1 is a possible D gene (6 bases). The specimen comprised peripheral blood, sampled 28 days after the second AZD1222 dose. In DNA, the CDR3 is TGTGCCAGCACCCACAGGGCCGCTGGAAACACCATATATTTT. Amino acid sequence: CASTHRAAGNTIYF.